Listed below are T cell receptor beta chains from one sample, sequenced in a study of shared clonotypes between healthy human individuals. Clones were sequenced by immunoSEQ multiplex PCR, and TCRdb holds only the in-frame ones, with some missing. The repertoire holds over 2 million clones, with approximately 95% as singletons. Sequences were obtained from naive CD4+ T cells sorted from blood. These receptors were taken from a man between 18 and 35 years old in good health. The CDR3 runs from the conserved cysteine through the conserved F or W. D genes are given only for firm matches. Rows give clone size only sometimes, using once, few, many, or a class for an expanded clone.

D: TRBD2
V: TRBV10-3
size: NA
J: TRBJ2-3
CDR3: CAISAGGRTDTQYF
DNA: TGTGCCATCAGTGCGGGGGGGCGAACAGATACGCAGTATTTT

D: TRBD2
V: TRBV10-1
size: NA
J: TRBJ2-3
CDR3: CASSISGRTDTQYF
DNA: TGCGCCAGCAGCATTAGCGGGAGAACAGATACGCAGTATTTT

D: NA
V: TRBV4-1
size: NA
J: TRBJ1-5
CDR3: CASSREQGNQPQHF
DNA: TGCGCCAGCAGTCGGGAACAGGGAAACCAGCCCCAGCATTTT

D: NA
V: TRBV10-3
size: NA
J: TRBJ2-2
CDR3: CAISNQRANTGELFF
DNA: TGTGCCATCAGTAACCAGCGGGCGAACACCGGGGAGCTGTTTTTT

D: NA
V: TRBV6-1
size: NA
J: TRBJ1-2
CDR3: CATSGVGSDIYGYTF
DNA: TGTGCCACCTCGGGCGTGGGTTCGGATATTTATGGCTACACCTTC

D: TRBD1
V: TRBV12-5
size: NA
J: TRBJ2-1
CDR3: CASGLVSSGQGRNEQFF
DNA: TGTGCTAGTGGTTTGGTAAGCTCGGGACAGGGAAGGAATGAGCAGTTCTTC

D: NA
V: TRBV7-2
size: once
J: TRBJ2-7
CDR3: CASSLAIGYEQYF
DNA: TGTGCCAGCAGCTTAGCGATTGGGTACGAGCAGTACTTC

D: TRBD1
V: TRBV27
size: NA
J: TRBJ2-6
CDR3: CASGTAISGANVLTF
DNA: TGTGCCAGTGGGACAGCTATCTCTGGGGCCAACGTCCTGACTTTC

D: TRBD2
V: TRBV11-2
size: NA
J: TRBJ2-3
CDR3: CASSSLGTSERDTQYF
DNA: TGTGCCAGCAGCTCATTGGGGACTAGCGAGAGAGATACGCAGTATTTT

D: NA
V: TRBV7-2
size: NA
J: TRBJ2-7
CDR3: CASSETDPPREQYF
DNA: TGTGCCAGCAGCGAGACTGACCCGCCCAGGGAGCAGTACTTC

D: NA
V: TRBV14
size: NA
J: TRBJ1-2
CDR3: CASSQEPYGYTF
DNA: TGTGCCAGCAGTCAGGAGCCATATGGCTACACCTTC

D: TRBD1
V: TRBV9
size: NA
J: TRBJ1-4
CDR3: CASSGRQGPLFF
DNA: TGTGCCAGCAGCGGACGACAGGGGCCACTGTTTTTT

D: TRBD1
V: TRBV9
size: NA
J: TRBJ1-4
CDR3: CASSALIRDRGLSFNEKLFF
DNA: TGTGCCAGCAGCGCCTTAATCCGGGACAGGGGGTTATCGTTTAATGAAAAACTGTTTTTT

D: NA
V: TRBV7-9
size: NA
J: TRBJ2-2
CDR3: CASSFTWNGELFF
DNA: TGTGCCAGCAGCTTTACCTGGAACGGGGAGCTGTTTTTT

D: NA
V: TRBV30
size: NA
J: TRBJ1-4
CDR3: CAWSVFDREKLFF
DNA: TGTGCCTGGAGTGTATTCGACCGGGAAAAACTGTTTTTT

D: NA
V: TRBV5-1
size: NA
J: TRBJ1-3
CDR3: CASSPGGTESSGNTIYF
DNA: TGCGCCAGCAGCCCCGGGGGAACAGAGTCCTCTGGAAACACCATATATTTT

D: NA
V: TRBV30
size: NA
J: TRBJ2-3
CDR3: CAWSSGLGGADTQYF
DNA: TGTGCCTGGTCGTCCGGTTTGGGGGGTGCAGATACGCAGTATTTT

D: NA
V: TRBV9
size: NA
J: TRBJ2-5
CDR3: CASSGQPQGVGETQYF
DNA: TGTGCCAGCAGCGGCCAGCCGCAGGGTGTTGGAGAGACCCAGTACTTC

D: NA
V: TRBV30
size: once
J: TRBJ2-5
CDR3: CAWSVRHGETQYF
DNA: TGTGCCTGGAGTGTAAGGCACGGGGAGACCCAGTACTTC

D: NA
V: TRBV2
size: NA
J: TRBJ2-7
CDR3: CASSASGIEQYF
DNA: TGTGCCAGCAGTGCTTCCGGGATTGAGCAGTACTTC

D: NA
V: TRBV5-6
size: NA
J: TRBJ2-7
CDR3: CASSLGWNYEQYF
DNA: TGTGCCAGCAGCTTGGGGTGGAACTACGAGCAGTACTTC

D: TRBD1
V: TRBV29-1
size: NA
J: TRBJ2-5
CDR3: CSVDRGSGETQYF
DNA: TGCAGCGTCGACAGGGGTTCGGGAGAGACCCAGTACTTC

D: NA
V: TRBV6-5
size: NA
J: TRBJ1-4
CDR3: CASSHQDGTNEKLFF
DNA: TGTGCCAGCAGTCATCAGGATGGAACTAATGAAAAACTGTTTTTT

D: NA
V: TRBV7-2
size: NA
J: TRBJ1-2
CDR3: CASSFGTITEGYTF
DNA: TGTGCCAGCAGCTTCGGGACAATAACGGAAGGCTACACCTTC

D: TRBD1
V: TRBV7-2
size: NA
J: TRBJ2-5
CDR3: CASSSAGTGGSETQYF
DNA: TGTGCCAGCAGCTCCGCCGGGACAGGGGGCAGTGAGACCCAGTACTTC

D: TRBD1
V: TRBV2
size: once
J: TRBJ1-1
CDR3: CASRGQGGTEAFF
DNA: TGTGCCAGCAGAGGACAGGGTGGGACTGAAGCTTTCTTT

D: NA
V: TRBV6-5
size: NA
J: TRBJ2-2
CDR3: CASSYTGGAGTGELFF
DNA: TGTGCCAGCAGTTACACGGGGGGCGCGGGCACCGGGGAGCTGTTTTTT

D: NA
V: TRBV5-6
size: NA
J: TRBJ1-1
CDR3: CASSLGDRTEAFF
DNA: TGTGCCAGCAGCTTGGGTGATCGTACTGAAGCTTTCTTT

D: NA
V: TRBV7-9
size: NA
J: TRBJ2-4
CDR3: CASSPWLDLAKNIQYF
DNA: TGTGCCAGCAGCCCTTGGCTAGACCTAGCCAAAAACATTCAGTACTTC

D: NA
V: TRBV6-5
size: NA
J: TRBJ2-7
CDR3: CASGRSEQYF
DNA: TGTGCCAGCGGGAGAAGCGAGCAGTACTTC

D: TRBD2
V: TRBV2
size: NA
J: TRBJ2-2
CDR3: CASRRGSGTGELFF
DNA: TGTGCCAGCAGGCGGGGGTCTGGCACCGGGGAGCTGTTTTTT

D: NA
V: TRBV6-1
size: NA
J: TRBJ1-6
CDR3: CASSDIGDSPLHF
DNA: TGTGCCAGCAGTGACATCGGAGATTCACCCCTCCACTTT

D: NA
V: TRBV5-4
size: NA
J: TRBJ1-1
CDR3: CASSPSSQRNTEAFF
DNA: TGTGCCAGCAGCCCCTCGAGTCAGAGGAACACTGAAGCTTTCTTT

D: NA
V: TRBV2
size: NA
J: TRBJ1-4
CDR3: CASSELDIATNEKLFF
DNA: TGTGCCAGCAGTGAATTGGACATCGCAACTAATGAAAAACTGTTTTTT

D: NA
V: TRBV30
size: NA
J: TRBJ2-7
CDR3: CAGREPSSYEQYF
DNA: TGTGCCGGCCGTGAGCCTAGCTCCTACGAGCAGTACTTC

D: NA
V: TRBV18
size: NA
J: TRBJ2-7
CDR3: CASSPDTASFASF
DNA: TGTGCCAGCTCACCGGACACGGCTAGTTTTGCTAGCTTC

D: NA
V: TRBV30
size: once
J: TRBJ2-7
CDR3: CAWSREDYEQYF
DNA: TGTGCCTGGAGTCGAGAAGACTACGAGCAGTACTTC

D: TRBD2
V: TRBV6-1
size: NA
J: TRBJ2-7
CDR3: CASSAPGLAAYEQYF
DNA: TGTGCCAGCAGTGCCCCGGGACTAGCGGCCTACGAGCAGTACTTC

D: NA
V: TRBV9
size: NA
J: TRBJ2-5
CDR3: CASSVGPGRDRETQYF
DNA: TGTGCCAGCAGCGTAGGTCCGGGCAGGGACCGAGAGACCCAGTACTTC

D: NA
V: TRBV10-3
size: NA
J: TRBJ1-2
CDR3: CAISDSVSGNYGYTF
DNA: TGTGCCATCAGTGACTCGGTCAGCGGTAACTATGGCTACACCTTC

D: TRBD2
V: TRBV30
size: NA
J: TRBJ2-5
CDR3: CAWSLAGAVETQYF
DNA: TGTGCCTGGTCTTTAGCGGGAGCAGTGGAGACCCAGTACTTC

D: TRBD1
V: TRBV5-1
size: once
J: TRBJ1-5
CDR3: CASSLGDRDAPAPMGNQPQHF
DNA: TGCGCCAGCAGCTTGGGGGACAGGGACGCTCCGGCGCCCATGGGCAATCAGCCCCAGCATTTT

D: NA
V: TRBV6-6
size: NA
J: TRBJ1-1
CDR3: CASSYFEETLTEAFF
DNA: TGTGCCAGCAGTTACTTCGAGGAAACTCTCACTGAAGCTTTCTTT

D: NA
V: TRBV5-8
size: NA
J: TRBJ1-6
CDR3: CASSLGGVGNSPLHF
DNA: TGTGCCAGCAGCTTGGGGGGAGTTGGTAATTCACCCCTCCACTTT

D: NA
V: TRBV18
size: once
J: TRBJ1-1
CDR3: CASSQLNTEAFF
DNA: TGTGCCAGCTCACAACTAAACACTGAAGCTTTCTTT

D: TRBD1
V: TRBV7-7
size: NA
J: TRBJ2-2
CDR3: CASSHLGAGGAGELFF
DNA: TGTGCTAGCAGCCACCTGGGTGCAGGGGGTGCCGGGGAGCTGTTTTTT

D: NA
V: TRBV7-7
size: once
J: TRBJ2-2
CDR3: CASSPRARGSSTGELFF
DNA: TGTGCTAGCAGCCCGCGTGCAAGGGGAAGTAGCACCGGGGAGCTGTTTTTT

D: TRBD2
V: TRBV5-4
size: NA
J: TRBJ2-3
CDR3: CASSLPFAGGPDTQYF
DNA: TGTGCCAGCAGCCTTCCGTTTGCGGGAGGCCCAGATACGCAGTATTTT

D: NA
V: TRBV11-2
size: NA
J: TRBJ1-6
CDR3: CASSDPPGGKVDNSPLHF
DNA: TGTGCCAGCAGCGATCCTCCCGGCGGAAAAGTCGATAATTCACCCCTCCACTTT

D: TRBD1
V: TRBV19
size: NA
J: TRBJ2-7
CDR3: CASSIGTGDYEQYF
DNA: TGTGCCAGTAGTATTGGGACAGGAGACTACGAGCAGTACTTC

D: NA
V: TRBV5-1
size: NA
J: TRBJ1-2
CDR3: CASSFGAHYGYTF
DNA: TGCGCCAGCAGCTTTGGGGCGCACTATGGCTACACCTTC

D: TRBD2
V: TRBV7-4
size: NA
J: TRBJ2-7
CDR3: CASSWEAGACQYF
DNA: TGTGCCAGCAGCTGGGAAGCGGGAGCTTGTCAGTACTTC

D: TRBD1
V: TRBV7-8
size: NA
J: TRBJ1-1
CDR3: CASSPRWGTGENTEAFF
DNA: TGTGCCAGCAGCCCGAGATGGGGGACAGGAGAGAACACTGAAGCTTTCTTT

D: NA
V: TRBV5-1
size: NA
J: TRBJ2-2
CDR3: CASSSGATGELFF
DNA: TGCGCCAGCAGCTCCGGGGCCACCGGGGAGCTGTTTTTT

D: NA
V: TRBV7-2
size: NA
J: TRBJ2-4
CDR3: CASSLGSSGLGDIQYF
DNA: TGTGCCAGCAGCTTAGGGTCCTCCGGATTGGGGGACATTCAGTACTTC

D: NA
V: TRBV6-1
size: NA
J: TRBJ2-7
CDR3: CASSEVGGLSEQYF
DNA: TGTGCCAGCAGTGAAGTAGGGGGGCTTAGCGAGCAGTACTTC

D: NA
V: TRBV4-1
size: NA
J: TRBJ2-3
CDR3: CASSRRVPTRNTDTQYF
DNA: TGCGCCAGCAGCCGAAGAGTCCCCACGAGAAACACAGATACGCAGTATTTT